What follows are 18 T cell receptor beta chains derived from one specimen sequenced in a study of human T cells and chemical hapten exposure. Time point described: patch test 1, 2 weeks after DPC sensitization. Treatment given: therapeutic diphenylcyclopropenone sensitization with weekly scalp DPC. Using its own MiXCR run on the RACE reads, TCRdb lists one record per CDR3 protein. The data hold around 50,000 distinct CDR3 sequences, with roughly a tenth observed a single time. The specimen was whole blood, collected in connection with sensitization to the hapten diphenylcyclopropenone (DPC). These receptors were collected from a woman between 35 and 50 years old with alopecia areata. Some clones in this sample may be carry-over from other donors' samples.

A few counts support this clonotype. J is TRBJ1-1 and V is TRBV30; tentative D call: TRBD1 (6 bases). Germline CDR1 GTSNPN, CDR2 SVGIG (reference sequence). CDR3 length: 20 amino acids. V lost 2 bases, J lost 0 bases, and 28 bases lay in between. The CDR3 nucleotides are TGTGCCTGGAGTACCGGCCCCTATGACAGGTCAAACCGCATGAACACTGAAGCTTTCTTT. This codes for CAWSTGPYDRSNRMNTEAFF.

CDR3 DNA: TGTGCTAGCACAGGGAGCTATCTCAACACCGGGGAGCTGTTTTTT. It is translated as CASTGSYLNTGELFF. The chain links TRBV12-5 to TRBJ2-2; D is perhaps TRBD1 (6 bases). In germline, CDR1 is LGHNT, CDR2 FRNRAP. The CDR3 consists of 15 residues. The V and J ends lost 9 bases and 2 bases respectively, with 16 bases between them.

This clonotype showed up just a few times. CDR3 region: CASILGPLLAGTEAFF. CDR3 sequence (DNA): TGTGCCAGCATACTCGGGCCCCTCCTAGCGGGCACTGAAGCTTTCTTT. The V call is TRBV2, the J call TRBJ1-1; D is unclear. CDR3 length: 16 residues. V was pared by 7 bases and J by 4 bases, with 22 bases between. Germline V gene data show CDR1 as SNHLY and CDR2 as FYNNEI.

This clonotype has ten or more counts. The V gene is TRBV7-2, the J gene TRBJ1-1, with TRBD1 as a possible D gene (5 bases). Germline values: CDR1 SGHTA, CDR2 FQGNSA. The CDR3 covers 15 residues. The ends were cut back, 5 bases at V and 7 bases at J, with 20 bases in the middle. The CDR3 DNA reads as TGTGCCAGCAGCCTCTCAGGCGGGACGAAATATGAAGCTTTCTTT. This encodes CASSLSGGTKYEAFF.

This clonotype was seen at least ten times. This chain joins TRBV14 and TRBJ1-5; D is unresolved. The germline V gene has CDR1 SGHDN and CDR2 FVKESK. This CDR3 contains 14 residues. With 8 bases removed from V and 2 bases from J, the gap between germline ends came to 13 bases. The CDR3 reads CASVRDGGNQPQHF. In DNA, the CDR3 is TGTGCCAGCGTACGAGACGGTGGCAATCAGCCCCAGCATTTT.

Ten or more counts support this clonotype. The rearrangement uses TRBV7-9 and TRBJ1-4; no clear D. Germline CDR1 reads SEHNR; CDR2 reads FQNEAQ (reference sequence). Deletions cut 5 bases from V and 6 bases from J, with 7 bases between. The CDR3 extends over 12 amino acids. DNA for the CDR3: TGTGCCAGCAGCCACTCTCATGAAAAACTGTTTTTT. Translating gives CASSHSHEKLFF.

This clonotype was counted ten times or more. This chain connects TRBV6-2 or TRBV6-3 to TRBJ2-5, with D perhaps being TRBD1 or TRBD2 (5 bases each). Germline CDR1 reads MNHEY; CDR2 reads SVGEGT. This CDR3 contains 14 residues. V dropped 6 bases and J dropped 0 bases, with 11 bases sitting between them. CDR3 in amino acids: CASRGKGHQETQYF. The CDR3 nucleotides are TGTGCCAGCAGGGGGAAGGGACACCAAGAGACCCAGTACTTC.

This clonotype was seen only a few times. The gene calls are TRBV4-1 and TRBJ2-5, with 10 positions matching TRBD2. Germline values: CDR1 MGHRA, CDR2 YSYEKL. The CDR3 totals 14 residues. Trimming at V came to 6 bases and at J to 3 bases, leaving 4 bases not matched to a gene. In nucleotides, the CDR3 is TGCGCCAGCAGTCCCAGCGGGGGGGAAGAGACCCAGTACTTC. This codes for CASSPSGGEETQYF.

V gene TRBV11-1 combines with J gene TRBJ2-2; weak D call: TRBD1 (6 bases). The CDR3 is 17 amino acids. Looked up from germline, CDR1 is SGHAT and CDR2 is FQDESV (reference sequence). Trimming stripped 5 bases from V and 2 bases from J, with 18 bases between. This CDR3 is CASSQQGPGDNTGELFF. The CDR3 bases are TGTGCCAGCAGCCAACAGGGACCAGGCGATAACACCGGGGAGCTGTTTTTT.

This clonotype was detected many times. DNA of the CDR3: TGCAGTGCTTTAAGACCGGGACAGGTCACCTACGAGCAGTACTTC. Protein: CSALRPGQVTYEQYF. The chain employs TRBV20-1 and TRBJ2-7, with 8 nucleotides matching TRBD1. Trimming took 5 bases from V and 2 from J; bases not matched to a gene: 11. This CDR3 region has 15 residues. CDR1 DFQATT and CDR2 SNEGSKA come from the germline V gene (reference sequence).

The rearrangement uses TRBV5-5 and TRBJ2-7; tentative D call: TRBD1 (6 bases). Germline values: CDR1 SGHKS, CDR2 YYEKEE (reference sequence). The V and J ends lost 3 bases and 0 bases respectively, with 13 bases between them. The CDR3 is 15 amino acids. The CDR3 sequence: CASSSAPGASYEQYF. DNA for the CDR3: TGTGCCAGCAGCTCGGCTCCAGGGGCCTCCTACGAGCAGTACTTC.

This clonotype has a count of ten or more. The CDR3 spells CAIRTGYSNQPQHF. CDR3 nucleotide sequence: TGTGCCATCCGGACGGGGTATAGCAATCAGCCCCAGCATTTT. The gene calls are TRBV6-1 and TRBJ1-5; D is uncertain. The V and J ends lost 10 bases and 0 bases respectively, with 13 bases between them. CDR3 length equals 14 residues. Germline lookup yields CDR1 MNHNS and CDR2 SASEGT.

The chain couples TRBV20-1 to TRBJ2-4, with 8 nucleotides matching TRBD1. With 6 bases clipped from V and 2 bases from J, the junction kept 9 bases outside the gene matches. Germline lookup yields CDR1 DFQATT and CDR2 SNEGSKA (reference sequence). The CDR3 is 15 amino acids. CDR3 DNA: TGCAGTGCGCGAGACAGGGGTCGGACCAAAAACATTCAGTACTTC. This translates into CSARDRGRTKNIQYF.

Ten or more counts support this clonotype. The rearrangement uses TRBV30 and TRBJ1-1; 7 bases are shared with TRBD1. Germline CDR1 GTSNPN, CDR2 SVGIG (reference sequence). V trimming: 4 bases; J trimming: 6 bases; junction bases outside the gene matches: 8. The CDR3 loop spans 13 amino acids. CDR3 bases: TGTGCCTGGATAAGACAGGGACGCGCTGAAGCTTTCTTT. Its protein is CAWIRQGRAEAFF.

A few counts support this clonotype. The gene calls are TRBV7-6 and TRBJ2-4; 7 bases fit TRBD1. This CDR3 has 14 residues. The germline gives CDR1 SGHVS, CDR2 FNYEAQ. Trimming cost V 1 base and J 8 bases; bases outside gene matches: 5. The CDR3 region has the DNA TGTGCCAGCAGCTTAGGAGGGGGCAGGGACATTCAGTACTTC. It is translated as CASSLGGGRDIQYF.

This clonotype was seen a few times. The chain combines TRBV6-2 or TRBV6-3 with TRBJ1-1, with 7 bases that match TRBD1. The V gene end was trimmed by 7 bases and the J gene end by 5 bases; junction bases not matched to a gene: 10. Germline V gene data show CDR1 as MNHEY and CDR2 as SVGEGT. The CDR3 length is 14 residues. The CDR3 region is CASTITGVRTEAFF. The CDR3 bases are TGTGCCAGCACTATTACAGGGGTGAGGACTGAAGCTTTCTTT.

The chain combines TRBV7-3 with TRBJ2-1; TRBD2 matches at 9 bases. The CDR3 has 14 amino acids. Germline loops: CDR1 SGHTA, CDR2 FQGTGA. V gave up 6 bases and J gave up 5 bases; unmatched junction bases: 5. The CDR3 DNA reads as TGTGCCAGCAGTCTCCTAGCGGGGCACAATGAGCAGTTCTTC. This sequence encodes CASSLLAGHNEQFF.

The rearrangement joins TRBV20-1 to TRBJ1-3; no clear D. CDR1 is DFQATT, CDR2 SNEGSKA, per germline (reference sequence). V was clipped by 1 base and J by 5 bases, with 15 bases between them. This CDR3 has 15 amino acids. The CDR3: CSARGDPSSRNTIYF. CDR3 coding DNA: TGCAGTGCTAGAGGCGATCCCTCCTCCAGAAACACCATATATTTT.